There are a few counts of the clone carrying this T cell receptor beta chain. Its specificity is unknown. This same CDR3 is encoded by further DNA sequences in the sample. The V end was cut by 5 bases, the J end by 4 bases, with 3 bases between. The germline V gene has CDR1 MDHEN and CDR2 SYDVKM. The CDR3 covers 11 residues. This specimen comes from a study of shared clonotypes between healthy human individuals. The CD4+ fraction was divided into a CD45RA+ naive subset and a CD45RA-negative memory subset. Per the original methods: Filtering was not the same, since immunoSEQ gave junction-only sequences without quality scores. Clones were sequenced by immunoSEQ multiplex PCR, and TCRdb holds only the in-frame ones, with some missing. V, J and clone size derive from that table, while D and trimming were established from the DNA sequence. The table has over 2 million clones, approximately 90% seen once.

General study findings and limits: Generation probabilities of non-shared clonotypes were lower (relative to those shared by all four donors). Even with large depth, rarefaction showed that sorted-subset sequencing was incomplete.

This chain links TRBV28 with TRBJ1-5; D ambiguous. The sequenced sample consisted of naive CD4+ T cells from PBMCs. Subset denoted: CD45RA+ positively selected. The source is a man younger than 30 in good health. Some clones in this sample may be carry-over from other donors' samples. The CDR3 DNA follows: TGTGCCAGCAGTGGTAATCAGCCCCAGCATTTT. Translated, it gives CASSGNQPQHF.